The rows below give T cell receptor beta chains drawn from one sample of a study of tumor and adjacent non-tumor tissue in lung cancer. A single record per CDR3 protein comes from TCRdb applying MiXCR to the multiplex PCR reads. This sample has roughly 220,000 distinct CDR3 sequences; about 71% occur once, and the top ten carry under 30%. The sample was lung tumor tissue. These receptors were obtained from a man aged 55-75 years with non-small cell lung cancer. Each CDR3 is given with its conserved first and last residue. D genes are given only for firm matches. Only part of the rows carry a size: once, few, many, or a class if the clone is expanded.

j_gene: TRBJ2-7
d_gene: TRBD2
abundance: -
len: 16
v_gene: TRBV20-1
CDR3aa: CSARGLADALSYEQYF
CDR3nt: TGCAGTGCTAGGGGGCTAGCGGACGCCCTATCCTACGAGCAGTACTTC

j_gene: TRBJ2-3
d_gene: -
abundance: -
len: 16
v_gene: TRBV6-2/TRBV6-3
CDR3aa: CSSSYSNFGSTYTQYF
CDR3nt: TGTTCCAGCAGTTACTCGAATTTCGGGAGCACATATACGCAGTATTTT

j_gene: TRBJ2-7
d_gene: -
abundance: many
len: 14
v_gene: TRBV4-3
CDR3aa: CASSPHSVSYEQYF
CDR3nt: TGCGCCAGCAGTCCCCACTCCGTCTCCTACGAGCAGTACTTC

j_gene: TRBJ2-5
d_gene: TRBD2
abundance: once
len: 15
v_gene: TRBV20-1
CDR3aa: CSAQYSGGSRETQYF
CDR3nt: TGCAGTGCCCAGTATAGCGGGGGTTCACGGGAGACCCAGTACTTC

j_gene: TRBJ1-6
d_gene: -
abundance: -
len: 14
v_gene: TRBV12-3/TRBV12-4
CDR3aa: CASSSEGENSPHHF
CDR3nt: TGTGCCAGCAGTTCCGAGGGGGAGAATTCACCCCACCACTTT

j_gene: TRBJ2-5
d_gene: -
abundance: -
len: 16
v_gene: TRBV4-1
CDR3aa: CASSQVGTTPEETQYF
CDR3nt: TGCGCCAGCAGCCAAGTTGGGACAACACCCGAAGAGACCCAGTACTTC

j_gene: TRBJ1-2
d_gene: -
abundance: -
len: 13
v_gene: TRBV12-3/TRBV12-4
CDR3aa: CASSTDFREGYTF
CDR3nt: TGTGCCAGCTCCACTGATTTCAGGGAGGGCTACACCTTC

j_gene: TRBJ1-1
d_gene: -
abundance: -
len: 16
v_gene: TRBV12-3/TRBV12-4
CDR3aa: CASSFEVRQGFAEAFF
CDR3nt: TGTGCCAGCAGTTTCGAGGTCAGGCAGGGGTTCGCTGAAGCTTTCTTT

j_gene: TRBJ2-5
d_gene: -
abundance: -
len: 16
v_gene: TRBV29-1
CDR3aa: CIVEDLEWAGQETQYF
CDR3nt: TGCATTGTTGAAGATCTTGAATGGGCGGGACAAGAGACCCAGTACTTC

j_gene: TRBJ1-1
d_gene: -
abundance: -
len: 13
v_gene: TRBV10-1
CDR3aa: CASSEGPGTEAFF
CDR3nt: TGCGCCAGCAGTGAGGGGCCAGGGACTGAAGCTTTCTTT

j_gene: TRBJ2-7
d_gene: -
abundance: -
len: 14
v_gene: TRBV11-2
CDR3aa: CASSVLHSSNEQYF
CDR3nt: TGTGCCAGCAGCGTGCTGCACAGCTCCAACGAGCAGTACTTC